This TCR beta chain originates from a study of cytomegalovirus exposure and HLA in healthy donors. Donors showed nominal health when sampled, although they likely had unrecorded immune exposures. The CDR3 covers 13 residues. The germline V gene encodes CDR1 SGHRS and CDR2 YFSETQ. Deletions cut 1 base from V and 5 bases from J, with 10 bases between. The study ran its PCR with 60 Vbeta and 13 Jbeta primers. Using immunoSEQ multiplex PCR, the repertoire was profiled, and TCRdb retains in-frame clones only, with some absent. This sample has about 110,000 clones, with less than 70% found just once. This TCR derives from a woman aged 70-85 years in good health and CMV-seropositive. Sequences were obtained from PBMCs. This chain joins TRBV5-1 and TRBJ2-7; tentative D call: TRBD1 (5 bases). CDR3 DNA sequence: TGCGCCAGCAGCTTGCCAGGGCCCGACGAGCAGTACTTC. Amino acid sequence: CASSLPGPDEQYF.